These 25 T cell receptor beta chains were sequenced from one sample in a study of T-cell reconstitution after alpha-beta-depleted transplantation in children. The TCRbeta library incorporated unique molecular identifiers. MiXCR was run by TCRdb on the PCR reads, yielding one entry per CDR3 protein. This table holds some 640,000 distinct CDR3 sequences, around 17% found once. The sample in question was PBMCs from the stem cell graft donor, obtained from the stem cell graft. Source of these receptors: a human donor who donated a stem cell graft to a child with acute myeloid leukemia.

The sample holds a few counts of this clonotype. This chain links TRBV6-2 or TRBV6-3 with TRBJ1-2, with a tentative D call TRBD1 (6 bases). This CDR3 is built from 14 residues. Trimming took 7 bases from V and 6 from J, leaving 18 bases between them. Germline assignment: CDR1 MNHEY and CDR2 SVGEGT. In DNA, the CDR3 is TGTGCCAGCACCGCCCCGGACAGACTGGATGGCTACACCTTC. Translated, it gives CASTAPDRLDGYTF.

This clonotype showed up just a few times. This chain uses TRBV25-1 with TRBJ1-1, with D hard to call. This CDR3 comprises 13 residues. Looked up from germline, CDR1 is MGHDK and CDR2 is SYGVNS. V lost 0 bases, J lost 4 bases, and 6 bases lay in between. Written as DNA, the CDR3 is TGTGCCAGCAGTGAATACTTCGCCACTGAAGCTTTCTTT. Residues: CASSEYFATEAFF.

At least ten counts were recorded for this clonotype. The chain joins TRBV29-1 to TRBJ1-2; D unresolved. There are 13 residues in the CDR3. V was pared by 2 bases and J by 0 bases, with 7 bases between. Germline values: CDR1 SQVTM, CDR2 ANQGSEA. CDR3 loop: CSVESGANYGYTF. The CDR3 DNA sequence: TGCAGCGTTGAATCTGGGGCTAACTATGGCTACACCTTC.

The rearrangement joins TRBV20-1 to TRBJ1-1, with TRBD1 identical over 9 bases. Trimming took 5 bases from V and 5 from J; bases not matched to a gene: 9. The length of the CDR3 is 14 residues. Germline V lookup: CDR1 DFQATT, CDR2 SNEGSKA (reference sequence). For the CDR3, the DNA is TGCAGTGCTCAACGCGGACAGGGGAAAACTGAAGCTTTCTTT. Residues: CSAQRGQGKTEAFF.

CDR3 residues: CASSLVGTDTTYEQYF. As DNA, the CDR3 is TGTGCCAGCAGCTTGGTAGGGACGGATACTACCTACGAGCAGTACTTC. V is TRBV5-4 and J is TRBJ2-7, with D perhaps given as TRBD1 or TRBD2 (5 bases each). Trimming left V 0 bases short and J 2 bases short, with 15 bases between. Germline assignment: CDR1 SGHNT and CDR2 YYREEE (reference sequence). This CDR3 has 16 amino acids.

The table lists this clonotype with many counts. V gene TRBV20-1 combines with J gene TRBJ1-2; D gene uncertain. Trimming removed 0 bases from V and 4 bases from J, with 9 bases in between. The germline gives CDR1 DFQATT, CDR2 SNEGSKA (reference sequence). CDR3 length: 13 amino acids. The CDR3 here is CSARDDMIYGYTF. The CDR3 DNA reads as TGCAGTGCTAGAGATGACATGATCTATGGCTACACCTTC.

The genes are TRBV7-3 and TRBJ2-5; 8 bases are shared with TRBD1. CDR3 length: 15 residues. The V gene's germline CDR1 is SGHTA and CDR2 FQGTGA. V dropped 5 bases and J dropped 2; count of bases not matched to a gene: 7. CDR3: CASSLRDRPQETQYF. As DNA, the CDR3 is TGTGCCAGCAGCCTCAGGGACAGGCCTCAAGAGACCCAGTACTTC.

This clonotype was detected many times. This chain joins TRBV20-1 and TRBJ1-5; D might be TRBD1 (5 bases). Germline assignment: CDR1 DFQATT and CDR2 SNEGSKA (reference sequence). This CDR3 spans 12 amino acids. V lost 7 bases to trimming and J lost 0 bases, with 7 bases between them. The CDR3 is CSGQYSNQPQHF. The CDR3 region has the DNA TGCAGTGGACAGTATAGCAATCAGCCCCAGCATTTT.

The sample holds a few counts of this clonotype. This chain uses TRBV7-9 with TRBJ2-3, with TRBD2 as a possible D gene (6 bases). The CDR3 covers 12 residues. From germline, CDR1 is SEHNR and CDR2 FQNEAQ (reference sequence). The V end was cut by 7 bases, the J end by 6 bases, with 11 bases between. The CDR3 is CASKGGVDTQYF. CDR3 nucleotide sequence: TGTGCCAGCAAGGGCGGGGTCGATACGCAGTATTTT.

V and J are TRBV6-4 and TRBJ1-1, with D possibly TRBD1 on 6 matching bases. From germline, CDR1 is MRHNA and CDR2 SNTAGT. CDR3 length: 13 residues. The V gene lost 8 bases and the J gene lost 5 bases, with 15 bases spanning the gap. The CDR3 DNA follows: TGTGCCAGCGGACAGTACCTTGATACTGAAGCTTTCTTT. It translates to CASGQYLDTEAFF.

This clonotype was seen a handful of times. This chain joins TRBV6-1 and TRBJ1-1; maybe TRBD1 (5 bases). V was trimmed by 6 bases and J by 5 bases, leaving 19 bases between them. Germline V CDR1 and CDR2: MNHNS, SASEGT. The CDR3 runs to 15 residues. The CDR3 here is CASSLIPQWGTEAFF. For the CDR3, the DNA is TGTGCCAGCAGCCTCATTCCCCAATGGGGGACTGAAGCTTTCTTT.

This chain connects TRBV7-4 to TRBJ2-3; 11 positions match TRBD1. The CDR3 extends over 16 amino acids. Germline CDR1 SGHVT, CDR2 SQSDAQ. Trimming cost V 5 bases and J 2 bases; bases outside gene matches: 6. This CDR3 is CASSPPGQGDTDTQYF. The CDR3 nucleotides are TGTGCCAGCAGCCCCCCGGGACAGGGGGACACAGATACGCAGTATTTT.

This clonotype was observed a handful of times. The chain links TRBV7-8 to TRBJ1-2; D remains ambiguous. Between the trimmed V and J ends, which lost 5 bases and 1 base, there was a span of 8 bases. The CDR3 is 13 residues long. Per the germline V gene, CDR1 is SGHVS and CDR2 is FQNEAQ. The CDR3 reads CASSPRHNYGYTF. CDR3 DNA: TGTGCCAGCAGCCCCAGGCATAACTATGGCTACACCTTC.

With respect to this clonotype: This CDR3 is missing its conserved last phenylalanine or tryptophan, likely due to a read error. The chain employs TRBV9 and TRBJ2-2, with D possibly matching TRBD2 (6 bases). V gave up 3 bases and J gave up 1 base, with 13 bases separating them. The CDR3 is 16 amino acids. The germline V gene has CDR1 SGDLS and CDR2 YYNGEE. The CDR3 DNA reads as TGTGCCAGCAGCGCGGGACTCTACCTGAACACCGGGGAGCTGTTTTCT. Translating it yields CASSAGLYLNTGELFS.

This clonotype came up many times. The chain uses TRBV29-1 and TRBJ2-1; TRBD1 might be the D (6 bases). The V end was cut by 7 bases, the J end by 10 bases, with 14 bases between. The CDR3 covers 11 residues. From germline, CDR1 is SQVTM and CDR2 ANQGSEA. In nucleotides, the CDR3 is TGCAGCGCCGGGACACCTAAGGAGCAGTTCTTC. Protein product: CSAGTPKEQFF.

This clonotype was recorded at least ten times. The CDR3 sequence: CSARDPTQETQYF. DNA for the CDR3: TGCAGTGCTAGAGATCCGACTCAAGAGACCCAGTACTTC. The genes are TRBV20-1 and TRBJ2-5; no clear D. Trimming removed 0 bases at V and 2 bases at J, with 7 bases between. The CDR3 extends over 13 amino acids. Germline CDR1 is DFQATT and CDR2 is SNEGSKA (reference sequence).

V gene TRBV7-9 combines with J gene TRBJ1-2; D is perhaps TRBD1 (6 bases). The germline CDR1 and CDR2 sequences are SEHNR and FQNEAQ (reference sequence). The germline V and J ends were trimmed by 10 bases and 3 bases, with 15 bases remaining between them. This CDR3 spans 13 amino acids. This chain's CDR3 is CAIKTGRDYGYTF. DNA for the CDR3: TGTGCCATTAAGACAGGCCGCGACTATGGCTACACCTTC.

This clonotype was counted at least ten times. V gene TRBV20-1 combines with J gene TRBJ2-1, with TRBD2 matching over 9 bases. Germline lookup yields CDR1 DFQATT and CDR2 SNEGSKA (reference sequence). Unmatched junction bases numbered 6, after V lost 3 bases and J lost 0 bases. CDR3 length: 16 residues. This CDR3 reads CSASTLAGSSYNEQFF. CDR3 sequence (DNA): TGCAGTGCTAGTACTCTAGCGGGAAGCTCCTACAATGAGCAGTTCTTC.

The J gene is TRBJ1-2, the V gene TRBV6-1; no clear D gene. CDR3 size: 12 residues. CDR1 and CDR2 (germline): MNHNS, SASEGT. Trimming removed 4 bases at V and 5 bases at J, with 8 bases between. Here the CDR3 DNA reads TGTGCCAGCAGTGCAGACCTGTATGGCTACACCTTC. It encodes CASSADLYGYTF.

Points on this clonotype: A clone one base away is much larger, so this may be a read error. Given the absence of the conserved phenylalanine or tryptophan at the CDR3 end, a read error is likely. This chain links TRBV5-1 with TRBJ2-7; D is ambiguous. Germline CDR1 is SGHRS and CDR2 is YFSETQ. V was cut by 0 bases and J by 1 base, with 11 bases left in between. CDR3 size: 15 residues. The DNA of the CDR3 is TGCGCCAGCAGCTTGGTCGGCGACGCATCCTACGAGCAGTACTCC. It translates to CASSLVGDASYEQYS.

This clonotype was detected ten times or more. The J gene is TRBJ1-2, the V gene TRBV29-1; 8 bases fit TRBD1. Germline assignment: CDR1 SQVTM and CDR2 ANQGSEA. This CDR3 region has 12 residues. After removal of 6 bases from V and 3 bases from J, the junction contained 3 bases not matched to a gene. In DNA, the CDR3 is TGCAGCGTCGCAGGGGGCGACTATGGCTACACCTTC. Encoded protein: CSVAGGDYGYTF.

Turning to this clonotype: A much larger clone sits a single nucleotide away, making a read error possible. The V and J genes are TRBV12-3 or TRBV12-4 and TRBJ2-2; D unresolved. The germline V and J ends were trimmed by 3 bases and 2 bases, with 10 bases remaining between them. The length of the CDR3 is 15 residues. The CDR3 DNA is TGTGCCAGCAGTTTGGCGCAGCTAAACACCGGGGAGCTGTTTTTT. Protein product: CASSLAQLNTGELFF.

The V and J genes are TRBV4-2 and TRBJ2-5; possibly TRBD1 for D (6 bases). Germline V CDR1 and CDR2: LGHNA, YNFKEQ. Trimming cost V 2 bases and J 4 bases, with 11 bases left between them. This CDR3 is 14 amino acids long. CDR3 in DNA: TGTGCCAGCAGCCAACCCCGCAGGGGAGAGACCCAGTACTTC. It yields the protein CASSQPRRGETQYF.

DNA of the CDR3: TGTGCCAGCAGCTTAGGGTCAGGGACACACGCGAACACCGGGGAGCTGTTTTTT. This sequence encodes CASSLGSGTHANTGELFF. This chain joins TRBV11-2 and TRBJ2-2; D may be TRBD1 (6 bases). This CDR3 is built from 18 residues. Trimming pared 1 base from V and 0 bases from J, leaving 15 bases between. Germline loops: CDR1 SGHAT, CDR2 FQNNGV.

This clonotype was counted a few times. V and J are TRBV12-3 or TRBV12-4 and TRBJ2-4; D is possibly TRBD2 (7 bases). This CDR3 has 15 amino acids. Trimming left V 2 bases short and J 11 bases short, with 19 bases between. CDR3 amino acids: CASSLRGANSQVQYF. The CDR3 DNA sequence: TGTGCCAGCAGTTTACGGGGGGCGAATTCGCAAGTTCAGTACTTC.